A selection of T cell receptor beta chains follows, all from one sample in a study of cytomegalovirus exposure and HLA in healthy donors. The table came from immunoSEQ multiplex PCR; TCRdb's copy has only in-frame clones and leaves some out. The sample has about 130,000 clones, around 80% seen once. The material sequenced was PBMCs. Receptors were obtained from a young man in good health. Both conserved end residues are part of each CDR3. D genes are given only for firm matches. Clone size is shown for a subset of rows, as once, few, many or a class of expanded clone.

V: TRBV5-1; size: -; J: TRBJ2-1; D: TRBD2; CDR3: CASSSPGTSANEQFF; DNA: TGCGCCAGCAGCTCCCCCGGGACTAGCGCCAATGAGCAGTTCTTC
V: TRBV6-5; size: -; J: TRBJ1-2; D: TRBD1; CDR3: CASSQGQGGGYTF; DNA: TGTGCCAGCAGTCAGGGACAGGGGGGCGGCTACACCTTC
V: TRBV28; size: few; J: TRBJ2-3; D: -; CDR3: CASTRRSTDTQYF; DNA: TGTGCCAGTACAAGGAGGAGCACAGATACGCAGTATTTT
V: TRBV7-9; size: -; J: TRBJ2-1; D: -; CDR3: CASSLGRGTVNEQFF; DNA: TGTGCCAGCAGCTTAGGCCGGGGAACGGTCAATGAGCAGTTCTTC
V: TRBV7-9; size: -; J: TRBJ2-7; D: -; CDR3: CASSSRTGEQYF; DNA: TGTGCCAGCAGCTCGAGAACGGGCGAGCAGTACTTC
V: TRBV27; size: few; J: TRBJ2-7; D: -; CDR3: CASSRSGSNYEQYF; DNA: TGTGCCAGCAGTCGGTCCGGGTCCAACTACGAGCAGTACTTC
V: TRBV19; size: -; J: TRBJ1-5; D: TRBD1; CDR3: CASSLTGNSNQPQHF; DNA: TGTGCCAGTAGTCTGACAGGGAATAGCAATCAGCCCCAGCATTTT
V: TRBV30; size: -; J: TRBJ1-5; D: -; CDR3: CAWSVPHSTNQPQHF; DNA: TGTGCCTGGAGTGTACCGCACAGCACCAATCAGCCCCAGCATTTT
V: TRBV5-4; size: few; J: TRBJ2-1; D: -; CDR3: CASSFAGEQFF; DNA: TGTGCCAGCAGCTTCGCCGGTGAGCAGTTCTTC
V: TRBV7-9; size: few; J: TRBJ1-1; D: -; CDR3: CASSFNSFMNTEAFF; DNA: TGTGCCAGCAGCTTTAACTCATTCATGAACACTGAAGCTTTCTTT
V: TRBV6-6; size: once; J: TRBJ2-1; D: TRBD2; CDR3: CASRPLAASYNEQFF; DNA: TGTGCCAGCAGGCCTCTAGCGGCCTCCTACAATGAGCAGTTCTTC
V: TRBV5-6; size: -; J: TRBJ2-7; D: TRBD1; CDR3: CASSPLPGTGSEQYF; DNA: TGTGCCAGCAGCCCTCTTCCCGGGACAGGGAGCGAGCAGTACTTC
V: TRBV6-5; size: few; J: TRBJ2-5; D: -; CDR3: CASSYSQRPRGETQYF; DNA: TGTGCCAGCAGTTACTCACAGAGACCCCGGGGGGAGACCCAGTACTTC
V: TRBV10-3; size: -; J: TRBJ2-7; D: -; CDR3: CAISENRNPYEQYF; DNA: TGTGCCATCAGTGAAAACAGGAATCCCTACGAGCAGTACTTC
V: TRBV30; size: -; J: TRBJ2-5; D: -; CDR3: CAWSVRRETQYF; DNA: TGTGCCTGGAGTGTACGGAGGGAGACCCAGTACTTC
V: TRBV25-1; size: -; J: TRBJ2-7; D: TRBD2; CDR3: CASSGGRYEQYF; DNA: TGTGCCTCAAGCGGCGGGAGGTACGAGCAGTACTTC
V: TRBV7-9; size: -; J: TRBJ1-1; D: TRBD1; CDR3: CSSSPSTGGAEAFF; DNA: TGTTCCAGCAGCCCCTCGACAGGGGGGGCTGAAGCTTTCTTT
V: TRBV2; size: -; J: TRBJ1-2; D: -; CDR3: CASSESEPYGYTF; DNA: TGTGCCAGCAGCGAGTCCGAGCCCTATGGCTACACCTTC
V: TRBV29-1; size: -; J: TRBJ2-4; D: TRBD2; CDR3: CSAGGGTQDGAQNIQYF; DNA: TGCAGCGCCGGGGGGGGGACTCAGGATGGGGCCCAAAACATTCAGTACTTC
V: TRBV18; size: -; J: TRBJ2-5; D: -; CDR3: CASSPLPQGRQETQYF; DNA: TGTGCCAGCTCACCACTTCCACAGGGCCGGCAAGAGACCCAGTACTTC
V: TRBV7-8; size: few; J: TRBJ2-3; D: -; CDR3: CASSPGFINADTQYF; DNA: TGTGCCAGCAGCCCGGGGTTCATTAACGCAGATACGCAGTATTTT
V: TRBV2; size: -; J: TRBJ2-1; D: -; CDR3: CASRADSGEQFF; DNA: TGTGCCAGCAGAGCCGACAGTGGTGAGCAGTTCTTC
V: TRBV6-5; size: -; J: TRBJ2-3; D: -; CDR3: CASSYSPGVYQYF; DNA: TGTGCCAGCAGTTACTCGCCGGGGGTCTATCAGTATTTT
V: TRBV19; size: few; J: TRBJ1-5; D: -; CDR3: CASSIADGVNQPQHF; DNA: TGTGCCAGTAGTATAGCGGACGGGGTCAATCAGCCCCAGCATTTT
V: TRBV7-2; size: -; J: TRBJ2-7; D: -; CDR3: CASSLAPSQGYEQYF; DNA: TGTGCCAGCAGCTTAGCCCCGAGCCAGGGCTACGAGCAGTACTTC
V: TRBV7-9; size: -; J: TRBJ2-5; D: TRBD2; CDR3: CSSSLATGTTYQETQYF; DNA: TGTTCCAGCAGCTTGGCAACCGGGACTACGTACCAAGAGACCCAGTACTTC
V: TRBV6-5; size: -; J: TRBJ1-5; D: -; CDR3: CASSSWSSQPQHF; DNA: TGTGCCAGCTCTTCATGGTCGAGTCAGCCCCAGCATTTT
V: TRBV2; size: -; J: TRBJ2-4; D: TRBD1; CDR3: CASSSGTEMHIQYF; DNA: TGTGCCAGCAGTTCCGGGACAGAAATGCACATTCAGTACTTC
V: TRBV10-3; size: -; J: TRBJ2-5; D: TRBD2; CDR3: CAIRTGTSGETQYF; DNA: TGTGCCATCAGGACCGGGACTAGTGGAGAGACCCAGTACTTC
V: TRBV30; size: -; J: TRBJ1-6; D: TRBD1; CDR3: CAWSAGTEVYNSPLHF; DNA: TGTGCCTGGAGTGCCGGGACAGAGGTTTATAATTCACCCCTCCACTTT
V: TRBV7-8; size: -; J: TRBJ1-2; D: TRBD1; CDR3: CASSPGQNYGYTF; DNA: TGTGCCAGCAGCCCGGGACAGAACTATGGCTACACCTTC